This entry features one T cell receptor (beta chain) sequence. This specimen comes from a study of blood T cells in healthy people across ages. The CDR3 is made up of 14 amino acids. J lost 1 base, V lost 11 bases, and 8 bases had no gene match. CDR1 and CDR2 (germline): MNHNY, SVGAGI (reference sequence). Combining a sample-barcoded 5' primer with a J-beta primer mix, a second PCR ran for about 7 to 11 cycles. TCRdb analysed the 5' RACE reads with MiXCR anew, one entry per CDR3 protein. The top ten clones hold around 0.75% of a sample with around 1,000,000 distinct CDR3 sequences, approximately 25% of them seen once. The same specimen was also included in a second study, on T cells of mothers and their children. That source adds: The effect of thymic selection on TCR recombination output is similar between related and unrelated pairs.

The chain combines TRBV6-6 with TRBJ1-2, with TRBD1 identical over 9 bases. This TCR came from a girl aged 2-10 years in good health. Sequenced material: blood. CDR3 loop: CALWTGALNYGYTF. The CDR3 nucleotides read TGTGCCCTATGGACAGGGGCGCTTAACTATGGCTACACCTTC.